The 13 T cell receptor beta chains below were found in one sample sequenced in a study of OX40 agonist ivuxolimab in advanced cancers. Receptors were amplified or captured by the immunoSEQ multiplex PCR assay. Drawn from immuneACCESS, this table holds only the in-frame rearrangements with V and J called that TCRdb kept. Clones are partly lost; checked studies trace under half to an unresolved V gene and leave the rest unexplained. The sample includes fewer than 30,000 clones, with about nine tenths observed a single time. Jointly, the top ten make up around a fifth of the sample. Here the sequenced sample was CD4+ or CD8+ T cells sorted from blood, taken in a trial of the OX40 agonist ivuxolimab. The receptors here all came from an adult with an advanced solid tumor such as melanoma, head and neck, liver or kidney cancer.

This clone was observed a few times. The J gene is TRBJ2-3, the V gene TRBV6-1; 7 bases are shared with TRBD2. V lost 3 bases and J lost 0; bases outside the gene matches: 6. This CDR3 contains 16 residues. Germline-derived CDR1 and CDR2 are MNHNS and SASEGT. The CDR3 is CASSEASGSSTDTQYF. The CDR3 DNA follows: TGTGCCAGCAGTGAGGCTAGCGGTTCTAGCACAGATACGCAGTATTTT.

This chain uses TRBV5-4 with TRBJ2-2; the match to TRBD2 covers 11 bases. The CDR3 runs to 17 residues. V shed 7 bases and J 7 bases; nucleotides not matched to a gene: 15. Looked up from germline, CDR1 is SGHNT and CDR2 is YYREEE (reference sequence). The CDR3 DNA sequence: TGTGCCAGCGGGTTTCGACTAGCGGGGAGAGCGGGCGGGGAGCTGTTTTTT. It codes for CASGFRLAGRAGGELFF.

The chain uses TRBV2 and TRBJ1-6; 7 nucleotides align to TRBD1. Germline lookup yields CDR1 SNHLY and CDR2 FYNNEI. The CDR3 has 18 residues. J was trimmed by 7 bases and V by 0 bases; bases with no gene match: 12. The DNA of the CDR3 is TGTGCCAGCAGTGAAGCAGGTGCTTACGGGACAGCCAATTCACCCCTCCACTTT. Translation: CASSEAGAYGTANSPLHF.

The chain couples TRBV28 to TRBJ2-3, with D unclear. The V and J ends lost 3 bases and 1 base respectively, with 8 bases between them. This CDR3 contains 14 residues. CDR1 and CDR2 (germline): MDHEN, SYDVKM. As DNA, the CDR3 is TGTGCCAGCAGTTTTGCGGCCCGCACAGATACGCAGTATTTT. Amino acids: CASSFAARTDTQYF.

V gene TRBV4-2 combines with J gene TRBJ2-3; D possibly uses TRBD1 or TRBD2 (5 bases each). CDR3 length: 14 amino acids. V gave up 3 bases and J gave up 4 bases, with 11 bases separating them. In germline, CDR1 is LGHNA, CDR2 YNFKEQ. The CDR3 spells CASSQGDSADTQYF. The CDR3 region has the DNA TGTGCCAGCAGCCAGGGGGATAGCGCAGATACGCAGTATTTT.

This clone was observed once. The V and J genes are TRBV6-5 and TRBJ1-2; D is ambiguous. The CDR3 consists of 13 residues. Trimming cost V 2 bases and J 3 bases, with 7 bases left between them. Germline V CDR1 and CDR2: MNHEY, SVGAGI. CDR3 in DNA: TGTGCCAGCAGTTACGCTTTGGACTATGGCTACACCTTC. Translating gives CASSYALDYGYTF.

This chain links TRBV19 with TRBJ1-1, with TRBD1 as a possible D gene (6 bases). Germline values: CDR1 LNHDA, CDR2 SQIVND (reference sequence). Trimming took off 7 bases at V and 1 base at J, with 10 bases between the two ends. This CDR3 has 13 residues. CDR3 in DNA: TGTGCCAGTAATATGGGGGCGAACACTGAAGCTTTCTTT. Residues: CASNMGANTEAFF. Full variable domain (missing parts from reference TRBV19 and TRBJ1-1): DGGITQSPKYLFRKEGQNVTLSCEQNLNHDAMYWYRQDPGQGLRLIYYSQIVNDFQKGDIAEGYSVSREKKESFPLTVTSAQKNPTAFYLCASNMGANTEAFFGQGTRLTVV.

This chain connects TRBV10-2 to TRBJ2-7, with TRBD2 matching 8 bases. J gave up 6 bases and V 5 bases, and 6 bases lay outside the gene matches. Looked up from germline, CDR1 is WSHSY and CDR2 is SAAADI. This CDR3 spans 13 amino acids. The CDR3 sequence: CASSPTSAFEQYF. CDR3 nucleotides: TGCGCCAGCAGTCCGACTAGCGCGTTCGAGCAGTACTTC.

V gene TRBV14 combines with J gene TRBJ2-5; D is ambiguous. CDR1 is SGHDN and CDR2 is FVKESK in the germline V gene. This CDR3 spans 15 amino acids. V gave up 0 bases and J gave up 0 bases, with 8 bases separating them. CDR3 nucleotides: TGTGCCAGCAGCCAAGATCAAGATTACCAAGAGACCCAGTACTTC. Amino acid sequence: CASSQDQDYQETQYF.

J is TRBJ2-3 and V is TRBV2; 7 bases are shared with TRBD2. Germline CDR1 reads SNHLY; CDR2 reads FYNNEI. J was trimmed by 5 bases and V by 5 bases; bases with no gene match: 7. The CDR3 is 14 amino acids. The CDR3 nucleotides are TGTGCCAGCAGTAGCGGGGTCTTTGGAGATACGCAGTATTTT. It is translated as CASSSGVFGDTQYF.

The chain recombines TRBV9 with TRBJ2-3; D remains ambiguous. The germline V and J ends were trimmed by 0 bases and 5 bases, with 4 bases remaining between them. The CDR3 has 12 amino acids. The germline V gene has CDR1 SGDLS and CDR2 YYNGEE. The CDR3: CASSVDLDTQYF. As DNA, the CDR3 is TGTGCCAGCAGCGTAGATCTAGATACGCAGTATTTT.

The rearrangement uses TRBV6-5 and TRBJ2-6; D is undetermined. The CDR3 is made up of 14 amino acids. V was trimmed by 2 bases and J by 0 bases, leaving 2 bases between them. Germline V gene lookup returns CDR1 MNHEY and CDR2 SVGAGI. DNA for the CDR3: TGTGCCAGCAGTTACGCCTCTGGGGCCAACGTCCTGACTTTC. Translation: CASSYASGANVLTF.

Only one count was recorded for this clone. The gene calls are TRBV5-6 and TRBJ2-3, with 11 positions matching TRBD1. Germline CDR1 reads SGHDT; CDR2 reads YYEEEE. The length of the CDR3 is 15 residues. V gave up 0 bases and J gave up 6 bases; unmatched junction bases: 3. The CDR3 loop reads CASSLVGQGADTQYF. The CDR3 bases are TGTGCCAGCAGCTTGGTCGGACAGGGGGCCGATACGCAGTATTTT. Combining the CDR3 with reference TRBV5-6 and TRBJ2-3 gives the whole variable domain DAGVTQSPTHLIKTRGQQVTLRCSPKSGHDTVSWYQQALGQGPQFIFQYYEEEERQRGNFPDRFSGHQFPNYSSELNVNALLLGDSALYLCASSLVGQGADTQYFGPGTRLTVL.